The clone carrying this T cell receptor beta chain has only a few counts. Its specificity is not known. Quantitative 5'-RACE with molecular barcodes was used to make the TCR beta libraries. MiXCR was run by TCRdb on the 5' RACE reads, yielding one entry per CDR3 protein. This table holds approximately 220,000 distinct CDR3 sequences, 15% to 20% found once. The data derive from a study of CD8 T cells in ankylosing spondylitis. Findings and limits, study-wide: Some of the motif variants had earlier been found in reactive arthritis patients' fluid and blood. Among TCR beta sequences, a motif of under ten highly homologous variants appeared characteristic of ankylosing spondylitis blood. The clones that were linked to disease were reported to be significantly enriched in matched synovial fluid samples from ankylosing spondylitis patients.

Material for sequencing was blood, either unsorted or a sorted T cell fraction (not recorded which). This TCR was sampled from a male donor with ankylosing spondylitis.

The CDR3 DNA follows: TGTGCCTGGAGTTCGGGGAGCTTCTATGGCTACACCTTC. This sequence encodes CAWSSGSFYGYTF. The chain joins TRBV30 to TRBJ1-2; D gene uncertain. V was clipped by 2 bases and J by 4 bases, with 11 bases between them. Germline V lookup: CDR1 GTSNPN, CDR2 SVGIG (reference sequence). This CDR3 is built from 13 residues.